These T cell receptor beta chains were read from a single sample in a study of response to subunit inactivated influenza vaccine. TCRdb re-analysed the RT-PCR reads in MiXCR, keeping a single row per CDR3 protein. The data contain fewer than 700,000 distinct CDR3 sequences, 13% of them singletons. The sample here was PBMCs from blood, taken roughly 6 weeks after vaccination. The receptors were gathered from a man aged 50 to 59 who received an inactivated influenza vaccine. CDR3s include the opening cysteine and the closing phenylalanine or tryptophan. D genes are given only for firm matches. Only part of the rows carry a size: once, few, many, or a class if the clone is expanded.

clone size: many; D gene: -; J gene: TRBJ1-5; CDR3 length: 13; V gene: TRBV12-3/TRBV12-4; CDR3 protein: CASSLSIDQPQHF; CDR3 DNA: TGTGCCAGCAGTCTCTCGATTGATCAGCCCCAGCATTTT
clone size: -; D gene: -; J gene: TRBJ2-2; CDR3 length: 13; V gene: TRBV3-1; CDR3 protein: CASRVTGTGELFF; CDR3 DNA: TGTGCCAGCAGAGTCACAGGGACCGGGGAGCTGTTTTTT
clone size: -; D gene: TRBD2; J gene: TRBJ2-7; CDR3 length: 18; V gene: TRBV6-2/TRBV6-3; CDR3 protein: CASSYSLTGTSGVYEQYF; CDR3 DNA: TGTGCCAGCAGTTACTCGCTCACCGGGACTAGCGGGGTCTACGAGCAGTACTTC
clone size: -; D gene: -; J gene: TRBJ2-7; CDR3 length: 13; V gene: TRBV20-1; CDR3 protein: CSAWADLGDEQYF; CDR3 DNA: TGCAGTGCGTGGGCGGACCTGGGTGACGAGCAGTACTTC
clone size: few; D gene: -; J gene: TRBJ2-5; CDR3 length: 13; V gene: TRBV10-3; CDR3 protein: CAIHGDLQETQYF; CDR3 DNA: TGTGCCATCCACGGGGATCTCCAAGAGACCCAGTACTTC
clone size: many; D gene: -; J gene: TRBJ2-7; CDR3 length: 14; V gene: TRBV9; CDR3 protein: CASSVGGSSYEQYF; CDR3 DNA: TGTGCCAGCTCAGTGGGGGGAAGCTCCTACGAGCAGTACTTC
clone size: -; D gene: -; J gene: TRBJ1-5; CDR3 length: 16; V gene: TRBV4-1; CDR3 protein: CASSWGFGNSNQPQHF; CDR3 DNA: TGCGCCAGCAGTTGGGGGTTCGGGAATAGCAATCAGCCCCAGCATTTT
clone size: many; D gene: -; J gene: TRBJ2-7; CDR3 length: 11; V gene: TRBV12-3/TRBV12-4; CDR3 protein: CASSPAYEQYF; CDR3 DNA: TGTGCCAGCAGCCCAGCCTACGAGCAGTACTTC
clone size: few; D gene: TRBD1; J gene: TRBJ2-1; CDR3 length: 13; V gene: TRBV11-2; CDR3 protein: CASSYLEGGEQFF; CDR3 DNA: TGTGCCAGCAGCTACCTAGAAGGGGGCGAGCAGTTCTTC
clone size: -; D gene: -; J gene: TRBJ2-7; CDR3 length: 13; V gene: TRBV20-1; CDR3 protein: CSASDKGSYEQYF; CDR3 DNA: TGCAGTGCTAGTGATAAGGGGTCCTACGAGCAGTACTTC
clone size: few; D gene: -; J gene: TRBJ2-3; CDR3 length: 16; V gene: TRBV7-9; CDR3 protein: CASSEPGPENTDTQYF; CDR3 DNA: TGTGCCAGCAGCGAACCAGGGCCGGAAAACACAGATACGCAGTATTTT
clone size: few; D gene: -; J gene: TRBJ1-2; CDR3 length: 15; V gene: TRBV7-6; CDR3 protein: CASSKGSHLNYGYTF; CDR3 DNA: TGTGCCAGCAGCAAAGGGAGCCACCTCAACTATGGCTACACCTTC
clone size: -; D gene: -; J gene: TRBJ2-3; CDR3 length: 12; V gene: TRBV29-1; CDR3 protein: CSVGTSTDTQYF; CDR3 DNA: TGCAGCGTCGGGACTAGCACAGATACGCAGTATTTT
clone size: few; D gene: -; J gene: TRBJ1-1; CDR3 length: 14; V gene: TRBV12-3/TRBV12-4; CDR3 protein: CATVIGGLNTEAFF; CDR3 DNA: TGTGCCACCGTTATCGGGGGGCTAAACACTGAAGCTTTCTTT
clone size: -; D gene: TRBD2; J gene: TRBJ2-5; CDR3 length: 17; V gene: TRBV12-3/TRBV12-4; CDR3 protein: CASSLLAGHINQETQYF; CDR3 DNA: TGTGCCAGCAGTTTATTAGCGGGACATATTAACCAAGAGACCCAGTACTTC
clone size: many; D gene: -; J gene: TRBJ2-7; CDR3 length: 15; V gene: TRBV7-9; CDR3 protein: CASSTTRDTNYEQYF; CDR3 DNA: TGTGCCAGCAGCACTACACGGGACACCAATTACGAGCAGTACTTC
clone size: few; D gene: -; J gene: TRBJ2-3; CDR3 length: 12; V gene: TRBV5-6; CDR3 protein: CASSRQVDTQYF; CDR3 DNA: TGTGCCAGCAGCCGGCAAGTCGATACGCAGTATTTT
clone size: -; D gene: TRBD2; J gene: TRBJ2-3; CDR3 length: 17; V gene: TRBV20-1; CDR3 protein: CSARPTRRTSFADTQYF; CDR3 DNA: TGCAGTGCTAGACCTACCCGGAGGACTAGCTTCGCGGATACGCAGTATTTT
clone size: many; D gene: TRBD1; J gene: TRBJ1-6; CDR3 length: 13; V gene: TRBV29-1; CDR3 protein: CSAGQGAGSPLHF; CDR3 DNA: TGCAGCGCGGGACAGGGGGCAGGTTCACCCCTCCACTTT
clone size: few; D gene: TRBD1; J gene: TRBJ2-3; CDR3 length: 16; V gene: TRBV5-6; CDR3 protein: CASSVGQGAGTDTQYF; CDR3 DNA: TGTGCCAGCAGCGTGGGACAGGGGGCCGGCACAGATACGCAGTATTTT
clone size: many; D gene: -; J gene: TRBJ2-3; CDR3 length: 13; V gene: TRBV6-2/TRBV6-3; CDR3 protein: CASSRRGADTQYF; CDR3 DNA: TGTGCCAGCAGTAGAAGGGGGGCAGATACGCAGTATTTT